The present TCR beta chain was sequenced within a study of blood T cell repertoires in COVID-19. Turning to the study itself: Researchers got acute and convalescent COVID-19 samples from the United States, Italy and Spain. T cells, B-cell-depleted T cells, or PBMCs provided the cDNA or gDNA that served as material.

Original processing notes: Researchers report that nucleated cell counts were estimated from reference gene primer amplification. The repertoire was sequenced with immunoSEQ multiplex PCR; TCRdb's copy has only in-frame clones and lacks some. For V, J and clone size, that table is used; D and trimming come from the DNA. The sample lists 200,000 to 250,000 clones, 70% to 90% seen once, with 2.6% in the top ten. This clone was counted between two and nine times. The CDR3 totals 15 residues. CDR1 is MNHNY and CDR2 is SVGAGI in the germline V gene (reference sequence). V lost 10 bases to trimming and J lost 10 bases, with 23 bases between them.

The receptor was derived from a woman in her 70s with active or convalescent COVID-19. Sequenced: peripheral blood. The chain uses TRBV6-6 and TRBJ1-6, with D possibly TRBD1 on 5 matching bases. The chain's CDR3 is CATKLGGQTRSPLHF. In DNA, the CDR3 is TGTGCCACCAAACTGGGGGGTCAGACGCGGTCACCCCTCCACTTT.